Listed here is a single T cell receptor (beta chain). This record comes from a study of T cells after somatic rescue of genetic block. This CDR3 contains 14 residues. Germline V lookup: CDR1 KGHSH, CDR2 LQKENI. V was shortened by 0 bases and J by 7 bases, with 10 bases between the two germline ends. Produced via immunoSEQ multiplex PCR; TCRdb's table is partial and in-frame only. Here the sample spans about 70,000 clones, approximately 90% being singletons. The sample comprised peripheral blood mononuclear cells (PBMCs). V usage is TRBV18 and J usage is TRBJ1-5; no clear D. The origin of this receptor is a man between 40 and 49 years old. The CDR3 region is CASSPPGPGQPQHF. The CDR3 coding sequence is TGTGCCAGCTCACCACCCGGGCCCGGGCAGCCCCAGCATTTT.